One sample yielded the 7 T cell receptor beta chains listed below, sequenced in a study of cytomegalovirus exposure and HLA in healthy donors (dated by TCRdb to about 2017). Receptor amplification or capture employed the immunoSEQ multiplex PCR assay. For the multiplex PCR, a mixture combining 60 forward primers for TCR Vbeta segments and 13 reverse primers for TCR Jbeta segments was used. This is the immuneACCESS table as TCRdb keeps it, with only in-frame sequences that have V and J called. A part of the clones is gone; compared with another copy, unresolved V genes explain less than half, and the rest is unexplained. For this sample there are roughly 150,000 clones; roughly 79% appear just once. Around 1.5% of the sample is in the top ten clones. The sequencing input was PBMCs. These receptors originate from a man aged 40-50 years in good health and CMV-seronegative.

The chain combines TRBV28 with TRBJ2-1; no firm D call. The CDR3 totals 15 residues. Per germline, CDR1 MDHEN and CDR2 SYDVKM. The ends were cut back, 5 bases at V and 7 bases at J, with 18 bases in the middle. CDR3 loop: CASSPSPGKTNEQFF. The CDR3 DNA reads TGTGCCAGCAGTCCCAGTCCAGGAAAGACGAATGAGCAGTTCTTC.

This clone came up once. One junction end does not reproduce the germline sequence, and a read error may be involved. V gene TRBV30 combines with J gene TRBJ2-6, with a weak D call TRBD1 (6 bases). CDR3 length equals 17 residues. Looked up from germline, CDR1 is GTSNPN and CDR2 is SVGIG (reference sequence). The CDR3 nucleotides are TGTGCCTGGATACGGGGCAGGGGTAGCGCTGGGGCCAACGGCCTGACTTTC. It is translated as CAWIRGRGSAGANGLTF.

The chain combines TRBV4-1 with TRBJ2-5; D is unresolved. The CDR3 loop spans 16 amino acids. V lost 2 bases to trimming and J lost 2 bases, with 15 bases between them. Germline V CDR1 and CDR2: MGHRA, YSYEKL. CDR3 in DNA: TGCGCCAGCAGCCAATCCCGCCCCGGGTCGCAAGAGACCCAGTACTTC. Encoded protein: CASSQSRPGSQETQYF.

The V call is TRBV6-5, the J call TRBJ1-1, with D possibly matching TRBD1 (6 bases). V was trimmed by 2 bases and J by 11 bases, leaving 9 bases between them. The germline V gene has CDR1 MNHEY and CDR2 SVGAGI. This CDR3 has 11 residues. Written as DNA, the CDR3 is TGTGCCAGCAGTTACCAGGGGCGGGCTTTCTTT. It is translated as CASSYQGRAFF.

This clone was observed a handful of times. V is TRBV5-6 and J is TRBJ1-5, with D unclear. V was clipped by 0 bases and J by 3 bases, with 10 bases between them. This CDR3 is 15 amino acids long. Germline CDR1 SGHDT, CDR2 YYEEEE. CDR3 nucleotides: TGTGCCAGCAGCTTGGCCGGAGGGTACAATCAGCCCCAGCATTTT. Translated, it gives CASSLAGGYNQPQHF.

This clone was recorded a few times. This chain uses TRBV5-1 with TRBJ2-5, with TRBD2 matching 8 bases. TRBJ2-7 matches the DNA end more closely, so the J call is doubtful. The CDR3 has 15 residues. Germline CDR1 SGHRS, CDR2 YFSETQ. CDR3 sequence (DNA): TGCGCCAGCAGCTTGGCCCAGCGGGAGCGTTACGAGCAGTACTTC. Protein sequence: CASSLAQRERYEQYF.

The V gene is TRBV6-4, the J gene TRBJ2-2; no firm D call. The CDR3 consists of 13 residues. The germline CDR1 and CDR2 sequences are MRHNA and SNTAGT. V lost 0 bases and J 8 bases, leaving 7 bases between the germline ends. CDR3 DNA sequence: TGTGCCAGCAGTGACTCACGGGTAGGGGAGCTGTTTTTT. Translation gives CASSDSRVGELFF.